This TCR beta chain was retrieved from a study of cytomegalovirus exposure and HLA in healthy donors. 13 Jbeta primers and 60 Vbeta primers were used for the PCR. The repertoire was sequenced with immunoSEQ multiplex PCR; TCRdb's copy has only in-frame clones and lacks some. The sample includes some 120,000 clones, roughly 69% seen only once; the top ten take roughly 8.6%. A word on this clone: What it binds is not known.

Deletions cut 4 bases from V and 4 bases from J, with 18 bases between. Germline CDR1 reads SGHDT; CDR2 reads YYEEEE. The length of the CDR3 is 16 residues. Study results and caveats: Earlier results showed most TCR beta V segments being productive about 87% or about 30% of the time. High sensitivity and specificity were reportedly achieved when the classifier diagnosed cytomegalovirus status. CMV serostatus was the only recorded immune exposure for donors.

Sequences were obtained from PBMCs. This TCR was recovered from a woman between 40 and 55 years old in good health and CMV-seropositive. V is TRBV5-6 and J is TRBJ1-3; possibly TRBD1 for D (5 bases). CDR3 sequence reads: CASSAKTQGSGNTIYF. The CDR3 DNA reads TGTGCCAGCAGCGCAAAAACTCAGGGCTCCGGAAACACCATATATTTT. Variable domain in full (rest from reference TRBV5-6 and TRBJ1-3): DAGVTQSPTHLIKTRGQQVTLRCSPKSGHDTVSWYQQALGQGPQFIFQYYEEEERQRGNFPDRFSGHQFPNYSSELNVNALLLGDSALYLCASSAKTQGSGNTIYFGEGSWLTVV.